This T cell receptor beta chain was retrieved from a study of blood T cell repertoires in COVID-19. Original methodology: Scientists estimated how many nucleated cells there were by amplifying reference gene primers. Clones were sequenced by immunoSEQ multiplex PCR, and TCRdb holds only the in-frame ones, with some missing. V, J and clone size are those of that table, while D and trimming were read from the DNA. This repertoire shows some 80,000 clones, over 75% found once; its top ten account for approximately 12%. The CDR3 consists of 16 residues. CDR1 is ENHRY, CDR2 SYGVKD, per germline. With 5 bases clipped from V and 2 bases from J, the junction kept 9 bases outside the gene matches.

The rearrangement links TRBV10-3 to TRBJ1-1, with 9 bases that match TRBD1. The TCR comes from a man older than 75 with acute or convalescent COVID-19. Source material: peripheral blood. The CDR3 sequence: CAISSEPGQGNTEAFF. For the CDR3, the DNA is TGTGCCATCAGTAGCGAACCGGGACAGGGTAACACTGAAGCTTTCTTT.